This is a list of T cell receptor beta chains from one sample in a study of chemoradiotherapy in HPV16-positive cancers. Libraries were prepared by immunoSEQ multiplex PCR; TCRdb keeps only in-frame clonotypes and omits some of them. Among over 10,000 clones listed, over 75% were seen once. Source: blood, taken from a patient who underwent chemoradiotherapy. The source of these receptors is a human donor with HPV-associated anogenital cancer. CDR3s include the opening cysteine and the closing phenylalanine or tryptophan. Fields, in order: J gene, clone size, V gene, D gene, CDR3 DNA, CDR3 protein. The D gene is left open where the match is weak. Some rows have no size entry. The others give once, few or many, or a class for an expanded clone.

>TRBJ1-4|-|TRBV6-1|TRBD1
TGTGCCAGCAGTTCAGGGGGCGGGGTTGAAAAACTGTTTTTT
CASSSGGGVEKLFF
>TRBJ2-5|few|TRBV6-4|TRBD1
TGTGCCAGCAGTGACTCGCCGGGACAGTTGTACCAAGAGACCCAGTACTTC
CASSDSPGQLYQETQYF
>TRBJ2-5|-|TRBV9|-
TGTGCCAGCAGCGTAGATGGTCAAGAGACCCAGTACTTC
CASSVDGQETQYF
>TRBJ1-3|once|TRBV2|TRBD1
TGTGCCAGCAGAAGTACAGGGGGCGGCGGAAACACCATATATTTT
CASRSTGGGGNTIYF
>TRBJ1-1|-|TRBV7-9|TRBD1
TGTGCCAGCAGCCTACAGGGGGGTGTTGAAGCTTTCTTT
CASSLQGGVEAFF
>TRBJ1-1|-|TRBV5-8|-
TGTGCCAGCAGCGAAGACCTGGGGAGGAACACTGAAGCTTTCTTT
CASSEDLGRNTEAFF
>TRBJ1-1|-|TRBV29-1|TRBD1
TGCAGCGTTCAGGGGACAGCTATGAACACTGAAGCTTTCTTT
CSVQGTAMNTEAFF
>TRBJ2-2|-|TRBV11-3|TRBD2
TGTGCCAGCAGCTTAGTCGCGGGGGCCGGGGAGCTGTTTTTT
CASSLVAGAGELFF
>TRBJ2-6|once|TRBV2|-
TGTGCCAGCAGTCGGGACACCCTAAGCTCTGGGGCCAACGTCCTGACTTTC
CASSRDTLSSGANVLTF
>TRBJ2-7|-|TRBV5-1|TRBD2
TGCGCCAGCAGCTTTAGCGGGGGGGTCTACGAGCAGTACTTC
CASSFSGGVYEQYF
>TRBJ2-1|-|TRBV11-3|-
TGTGCCAGCAGCTTATCCAGGGCTGCGAATGAGCAGTTCTTC
CASSLSRAANEQFF
>TRBJ2-5|once|TRBV5-6|TRBD2
TGTGCCAGCAGCTTCAGCACAGCGGGGGGCGAAGAGACCCAGTACTTC
CASSFSTAGGEETQYF
>TRBJ2-3|once|TRBV29-1|TRBD2
TGCAGCGTTGAAGTCGGCCCGGGGGGGACAGATACGCAGTATTTT
CSVEVGPGGTDTQYF
>TRBJ1-6|-|TRBV19|-
TGTGCCAGTAGTAAAAGACGGGTCGGGAATTCACCCCTCCACTTT
CASSKRRVGNSPLHF
>TRBJ2-5|-|TRBV6-1|TRBD2
TGTGCCAGCAGTTCATCTAGCGGGCGCCAAGAGACCCAGTACTTC
CASSSSSGRQETQYF
>TRBJ2-3|-|TRBV7-9|-
TGTGCCAGCAGCTTAGCGGGGGGGCCGCCAGATACGCAGTATTTT
CASSLAGGPPDTQYF
>TRBJ2-4|-|TRBV11-3|-
TGTGCCAGCAGCCCCGCCTCTCACAGGGTAGCCAAAAACATTCAGTACTTC
CASSPASHRVAKNIQYF
>TRBJ2-1|-|TRBV5-1|TRBD1
TGCGCCAGCAGCTTTACAGGGGGCGATGAGCAGTTCTTC
CASSFTGGDEQFF
>TRBJ1-2|-|TRBV10-1|TRBD1
TGCGCCAGCAGTAGAGGAGGGGGCCCTTTTACCCATGGCTACACCTTC
CASSRGGGPFTHGYTF
>TRBJ1-1|-|TRBV6-5|-
TGTGCCAGCAGTCCTAGGGAGAACACTGAAGCTTTCTTT
CASSPRENTEAFF
>TRBJ1-2|-|TRBV7-9|-
TGTGCCAGCAGCTTATTGGGCGGTCTATATGGCTACACCTTC
CASSLLGGLYGYTF
>TRBJ1-2|once|TRBV30|-
TGTGCCTGGAGTTACGGGACACCATATGGCTACACCTTC
CAWSYGTPYGYTF
>TRBJ1-3|once|TRBV18|-
TGTGCCAGTCAACAGGGAAGTACTGGAAACACCATATATTTT
CASQQGSTGNTIYF
>TRBJ1-2|-|TRBV5-1|-
TGCGCCAGCAGCGGGGGACACCTATATACCGATGGCTACACCTTC
CASSGGHLYTDGYTF
>TRBJ1-2|-|TRBV5-8|-
TGTGCCAGCAGCTTGGCCGGGGGCGCCTATGGCTACACCTTC
CASSLAGGAYGYTF
>TRBJ1-2|-|TRBV6-5|-
TGTGCCAGCAGTTACTCGACGCAGGGGAACTATGGCTACACCTTC
CASSYSTQGNYGYTF
>TRBJ1-1|-|TRBV28|-
TGTGCCAGCAGTTTATATCTGGGGGAAGCTTTCTTT
CASSLYLGEAFF
>TRBJ2-1|-|TRBV7-9|-
TGTGCCAGCAGCTTAAGGGTGCCACCGAATGAGCAGTTCTTC
CASSLRVPPNEQFF
>TRBJ2-7|-|TRBV29-1|-
TGCAGCGGGGGGACCGGATCGGACGGGCAGTACTTC
CSGGTGSDGQYF
>TRBJ2-3|-|TRBV4-1|TRBD2
TGCGCCAGCAGCCATACTAGCGGGAACACAGATACGCAGTATTTT
CASSHTSGNTDTQYF
>TRBJ1-4|-|TRBV7-9|-
TGTGCCAGCAGCCCACATCCGGATGGTCGGGAACTGTTTTTT
CASSPHPDGRELFF
>TRBJ2-5|-|TRBV2|TRBD2
TGTGCCAGCAGTTCGACTAGCGGGGGGTCCCAAGAGACCCAGTACTTC
CASSSTSGGSQETQYF
>TRBJ1-5|-|TRBV5-8|TRBD1
TGTGCCAGCAGCTTGTCATCGGGACAGACCAATCAGCCCCAGCATTTT
CASSLSSGQTNQPQHF
>TRBJ1-5|-|TRBV19|-
TGTGCCAGTAGTACCCGACAGGCCAATCAGCCCCAGCATTTT
CASSTRQANQPQHF